The 9 T cell receptor beta chains given below trace back to one sample, sequenced in a study of blood T cell repertoires in COVID-19. Sequencing used immunoSEQ multiplex PCR; TCRdb keeps in-frame clones, though not all of them. The table lists 95,000 to 150,000 clones, about 80% of them singletons. The sequencing sample was made of peripheral blood. All receptors come from a woman aged 50 to 60 with acute or convalescent COVID-19.

The CDR3, as DNA: TGTGCCAGCAGTCTTTATGCTGAAGCTTTCTTT. Protein: CASSLYAEAFF. The V call is TRBV28, the J call TRBJ1-1; D ambiguous. This CDR3 region has 11 residues. Germline values: CDR1 MDHEN, CDR2 SYDVKM. The V end was cut by 5 bases, the J end by 6 bases, with 7 bases between.

CDR3 in DNA: TGTGCCAGCAGCCAAGGGACTAGCGGGAGTGGGGGCATTCAGTACTTC. Encoded protein: CASSQGTSGSGGIQYF. The V and J genes are TRBV4-2 and TRBJ2-4; the match to TRBD2 covers 13 bases. With V trimmed by 1 base and J by 9 bases, 6 bases remained unmatched. Looked up from germline, CDR1 is LGHNA and CDR2 is YNFKEQ. This CDR3 comprises 16 residues.

The rearrangement joins TRBV16 to TRBJ1-5, with 9 bases aligning to TRBD1. After removal of 2 bases from V and 3 bases from J, the junction contained 5 bases not matched to a gene. The CDR3 contains 16 residues. CDR1 and CDR2 from the germline V gene are KGHSY and FQNENV. Here the CDR3 DNA reads TGTGCCAGCAGCCAAGACAGGGGGGGAAACAATCAGCCCCAGCATTTT. Its translation is CASSQDRGGNNQPQHF.

The chain employs TRBV19 and TRBJ2-1, with D perhaps matching TRBD2 (6 bases). The CDR3 totals 15 residues. Germline values: CDR1 LNHDA, CDR2 SQIVND (reference sequence). Trimming removed 3 bases from V and 3 bases from J, with 12 bases in between. The CDR3 DNA sequence: TGTGCCAGTAGTATGGAGGGAGGATACTACAATGAGCAGTTCTTC. Its translation: CASSMEGGYYNEQFF.

The gene calls are TRBV4-1 and TRBJ1-2; D gene unclear. Germline CDR1 MGHRA, CDR2 YSYEKL. Trimming shortened V by 4 bases and J by 4 bases, and 19 bases separated the two germline ends. The CDR3 consists of 16 residues. This CDR3 reads CASSPELNRGIYGYTF. DNA of the CDR3: TGCGCCAGCAGCCCAGAACTCAACCGAGGGATCTATGGCTACACCTTC.

V usage is TRBV18 and J usage is TRBJ1-1, with TRBD1 as a possible D gene (5 bases). CDR1 and CDR2 (germline): KGHSH, LQKENI. The CDR3 spans 15 residues. The V and J ends lost 3 bases and 4 bases respectively, with 15 bases between them. In DNA, the CDR3 is TGTGCCAGCTCACCGCTCCAGGGTCGGAGCACTGAAGCTTTCTTT. It is translated as CASSPLQGRSTEAFF. The variable domain in full, completed from reference TRBV18 and TRBJ1-1, reads NAGVMQNPRHLVRRRGQEARLRCSPMKGHSHVYWYRQLPEEGLKFMVYLQKENIIDESGMPKERFSAEFPKEGPSILRIQQVVRGDSAAYFCASSPLQGRSTEAFFGQGTRLTVV.

The chain couples TRBV21-1 to TRBJ1-3; TRBD1, the table's D call, was not compared with the DNA. TRBV21-1 corresponds to a pseudogene. The CDR3 has 15 residues. The CDR3 loop is CASSKGDITGNTIYF. CDR3 nucleotide sequence: TGTGCCAGCAGCAAAGGGGACATAACTGGAAACACCATATATTTT.

This clone counts as medium-sized (0.01 to 0.1%). The chain carries TRBV7-3 and TRBJ1-2; D is unclear. This CDR3 is 15 amino acids long. V lost 5 bases, J lost 2 bases, and 15 bases lay in between. The V gene's germline CDR1 is SGHTA and CDR2 FQGTGA. The CDR3 here is CASSPGLGSNYGYTF. CDR3 DNA sequence: TGTGCCAGCAGCCCCGGCCTAGGATCAAACTATGGCTACACCTTC.

The CDR3 protein is CASSQRTGPIYGYTF. The DNA for the CDR3 is TGTGCCAGCAGCCAGCGGACAGGCCCCATCTATGGCTACACCTTC. The rearrangement links TRBV14 to TRBJ1-2, with 7 bases that match TRBD1. V shed 3 bases and J 4 bases; nucleotides not matched to a gene: 8. The CDR3 is made up of 15 amino acids. From germline, CDR1 is SGHDN and CDR2 FVKESK.